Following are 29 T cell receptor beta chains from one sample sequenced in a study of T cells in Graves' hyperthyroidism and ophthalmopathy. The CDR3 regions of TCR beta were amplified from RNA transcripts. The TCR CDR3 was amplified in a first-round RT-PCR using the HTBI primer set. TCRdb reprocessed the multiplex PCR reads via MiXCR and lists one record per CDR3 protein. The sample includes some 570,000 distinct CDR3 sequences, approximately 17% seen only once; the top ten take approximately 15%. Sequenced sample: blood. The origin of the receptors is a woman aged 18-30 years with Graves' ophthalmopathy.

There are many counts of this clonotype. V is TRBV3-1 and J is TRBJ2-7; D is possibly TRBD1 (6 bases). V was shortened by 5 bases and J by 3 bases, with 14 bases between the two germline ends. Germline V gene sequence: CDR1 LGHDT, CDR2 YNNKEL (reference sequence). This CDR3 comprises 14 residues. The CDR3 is CASSISTGGYEQYF. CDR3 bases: TGTGCCAGCAGCATATCGACAGGCGGCTACGAGCAGTACTTC.

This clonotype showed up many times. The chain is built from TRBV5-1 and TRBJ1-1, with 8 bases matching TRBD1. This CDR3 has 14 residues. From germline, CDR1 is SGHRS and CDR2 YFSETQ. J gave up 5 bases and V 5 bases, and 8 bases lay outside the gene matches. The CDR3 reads CASRITGGETEAFF. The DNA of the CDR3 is TGCGCCAGCAGAATTACAGGGGGGGAGACTGAAGCTTTCTTT. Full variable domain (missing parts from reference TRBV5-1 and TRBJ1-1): KAGVTQTPRYLIKTRGQQVTLSCSPISGHRSVSWYQQTPGQGLQFLFEYFSETQRNKGNFPGRFSGRQFSNSRSEMNVSTLELGDSALYLCASRITGGETEAFFGQGTRLTVV.

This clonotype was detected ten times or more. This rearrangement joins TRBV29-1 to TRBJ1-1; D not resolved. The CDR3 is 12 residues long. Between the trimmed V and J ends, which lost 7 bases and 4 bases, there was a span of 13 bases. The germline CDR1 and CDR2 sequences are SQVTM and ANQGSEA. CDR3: CSAVGGFTEAFF. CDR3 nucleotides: TGCAGCGCCGTAGGCGGTTTCACTGAAGCTTTCTTT.

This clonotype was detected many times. The CDR3 DNA reads as TGTGCCAGCAGCTTAACCTCCGGGACAGTAGTGTCCTACGAGCAGTACTTC. Protein: CASSLTSGTVVSYEQYF. The chain has TRBV7-6 and TRBJ2-7; 7 positions match TRBD1. The CDR3 sequence is 17 residues long. Germline V gene data show CDR1 as SGHVS and CDR2 as FNYEAQ. V gave up 2 bases and J gave up 1 base; unmatched junction bases: 11.

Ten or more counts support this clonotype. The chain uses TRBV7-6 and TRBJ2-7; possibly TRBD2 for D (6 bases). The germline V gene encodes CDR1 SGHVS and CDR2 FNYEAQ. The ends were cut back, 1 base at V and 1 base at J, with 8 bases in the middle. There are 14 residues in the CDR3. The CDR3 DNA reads TGTGCCAGCAGCTTAGGGACTATGTCCTACGAGCAGTACTTC. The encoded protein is CASSLGTMSYEQYF.

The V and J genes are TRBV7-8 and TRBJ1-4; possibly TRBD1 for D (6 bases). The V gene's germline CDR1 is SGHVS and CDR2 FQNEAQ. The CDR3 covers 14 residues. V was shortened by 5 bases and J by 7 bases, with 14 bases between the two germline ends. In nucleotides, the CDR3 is TGTGCCAGCAGCGGGAGGGGGGAACCTGAAAAACTGTTTTTT. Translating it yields CASSGRGEPEKLFF.

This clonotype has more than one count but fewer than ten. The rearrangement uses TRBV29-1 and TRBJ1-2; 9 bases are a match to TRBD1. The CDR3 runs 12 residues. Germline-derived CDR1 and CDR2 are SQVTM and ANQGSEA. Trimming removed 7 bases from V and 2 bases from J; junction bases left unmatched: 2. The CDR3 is CSGTGENYGYTF. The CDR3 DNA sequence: TGCAGCGGGACAGGGGAGAACTATGGCTACACCTTC.

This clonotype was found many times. This chain's CDR3 is CASIGGRNTQYF. The CDR3 DNA reads as TGTGCCAGCATAGGGGGCCGGAATACGCAGTATTTT. The J gene is TRBJ2-3, the V gene TRBV6-1; 7 nucleotides line up with TRBD1. Germline CDR1 is MNHNS and CDR2 is SASEGT. This CDR3 contains 12 residues. Germline trimming cut 7 bases from V and 7 bases from J; bases unmatched to any gene: 5.

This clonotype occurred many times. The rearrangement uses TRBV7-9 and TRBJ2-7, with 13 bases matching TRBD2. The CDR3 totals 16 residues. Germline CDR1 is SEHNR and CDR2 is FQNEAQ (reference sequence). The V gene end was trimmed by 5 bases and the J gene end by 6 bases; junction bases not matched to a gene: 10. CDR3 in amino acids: CASSPPPGLAGFEQYF. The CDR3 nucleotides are TGTGCCAGCAGCCCACCCCCGGGACTAGCGGGGTTCGAGCAGTACTTC.

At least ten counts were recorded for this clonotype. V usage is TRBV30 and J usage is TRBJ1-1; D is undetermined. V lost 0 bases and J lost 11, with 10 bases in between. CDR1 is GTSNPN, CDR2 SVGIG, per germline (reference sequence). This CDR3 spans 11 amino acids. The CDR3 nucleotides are TGTGCCTGGAGTGTACGGGGTGACGCTTTCTTT. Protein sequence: CAWSVRGDAFF. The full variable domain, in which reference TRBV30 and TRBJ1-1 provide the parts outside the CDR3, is SQTIHQWPATLVQPVGSPLSLECTVEGTSNPNLYWYRQAAGRGLQLLFYSVGIGQISSEVPQNLSASRPQDRQFILSSKKLLLSDSGFYLCAWSVRGDAFFGQGTRLTVV.

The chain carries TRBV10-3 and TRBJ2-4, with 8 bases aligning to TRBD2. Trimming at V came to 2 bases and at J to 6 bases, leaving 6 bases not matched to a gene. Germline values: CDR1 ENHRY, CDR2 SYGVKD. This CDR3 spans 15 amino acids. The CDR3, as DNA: TGTGCCATCAGTGAGAGTGGACTAGCCGGAAACATTCAGTACTTC. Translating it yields CAISESGLAGNIQYF.

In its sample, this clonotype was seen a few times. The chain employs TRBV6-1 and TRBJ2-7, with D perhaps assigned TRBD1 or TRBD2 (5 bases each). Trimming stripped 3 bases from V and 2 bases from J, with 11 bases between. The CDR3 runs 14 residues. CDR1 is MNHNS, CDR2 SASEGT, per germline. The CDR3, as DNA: TGTGCCAGCAGTGACGGTGTGGGGGCCTACGAGCAGTACTTC. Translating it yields CASSDGVGAYEQYF.

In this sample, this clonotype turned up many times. DNA of the CDR3: TGTGCCAGCCAAAGACAGGCGTACGCGAACACCGGGGAGCTGTTTTTT. Encoded protein: CASQRQAYANTGELFF. This sequence joins TRBV6-1 and TRBJ2-2; D possibly corresponds to TRBD1 (6 bases). The CDR3 length is 16 residues. V was clipped by 8 bases and J by 0 bases, with 16 bases between them. Germline V gives CDR1 MNHNS, CDR2 SASEGT.

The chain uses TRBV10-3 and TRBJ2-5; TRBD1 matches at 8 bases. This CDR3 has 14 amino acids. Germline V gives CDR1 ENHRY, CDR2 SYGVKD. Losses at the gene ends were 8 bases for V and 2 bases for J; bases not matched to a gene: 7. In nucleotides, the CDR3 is TGTGCCATCGGGACAGGCGGCTCTCAAGAGACCCAGTACTTC. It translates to CAIGTGGSQETQYF.

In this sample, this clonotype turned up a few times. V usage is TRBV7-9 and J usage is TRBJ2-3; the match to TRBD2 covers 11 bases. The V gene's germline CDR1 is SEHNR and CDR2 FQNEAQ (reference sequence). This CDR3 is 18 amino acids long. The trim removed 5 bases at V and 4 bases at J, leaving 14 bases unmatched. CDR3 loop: CASSVEFYTSGSSDTQYF. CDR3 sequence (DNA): TGTGCCAGCAGCGTCGAGTTCTATACTAGCGGGAGTTCAGATACGCAGTATTTT.

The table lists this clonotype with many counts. The CDR3 loop reads CASRDRDRRTDTQYF. CDR3 DNA: TGTGCCAGCAGGGACCGGGACCGCCGCACAGATACGCAGTATTTT. The chain uses TRBV2 and TRBJ2-3; the D call may be TRBD1 or TRBD2 (5 bases each). CDR3 length: 15 amino acids. Trimming took off 6 bases at V and 1 base at J, with 14 bases between the two ends. CDR1 is SNHLY, CDR2 FYNNEI, per germline. The variable domain in full, completed from reference TRBV2 and TRBJ2-3, reads EPEVTQTPSHQVTQMGQEVILRCVPISNHLYFYWYRQILGQKVEFLVSFYNNEISEKSEIFDDQFSVERPDGSNFTLKIRSTKLEDSAMYFCASRDRDRRTDTQYFGPGTRLTVL.

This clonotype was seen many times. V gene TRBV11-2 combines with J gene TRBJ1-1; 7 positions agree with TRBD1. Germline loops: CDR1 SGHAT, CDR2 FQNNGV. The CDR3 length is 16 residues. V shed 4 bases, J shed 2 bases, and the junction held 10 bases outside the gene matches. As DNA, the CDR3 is TGTGCCAGCAGCTCCGGGACAGCTCTTTTTAACACTGAAGCTTTCTTT. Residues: CASSSGTALFNTEAFF.

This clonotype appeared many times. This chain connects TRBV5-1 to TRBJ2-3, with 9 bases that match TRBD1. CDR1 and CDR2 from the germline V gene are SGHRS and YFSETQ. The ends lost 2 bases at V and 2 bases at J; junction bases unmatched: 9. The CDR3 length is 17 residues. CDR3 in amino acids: CASSLTGGGRVTDTQYF. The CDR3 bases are TGCGCCAGCAGCTTAACAGGGGGCGGCCGGGTCACAGATACGCAGTATTTT.

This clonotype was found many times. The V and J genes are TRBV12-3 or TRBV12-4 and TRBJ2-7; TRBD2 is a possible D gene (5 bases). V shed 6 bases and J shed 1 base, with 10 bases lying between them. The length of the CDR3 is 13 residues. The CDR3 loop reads CASRPTSSYEQYF. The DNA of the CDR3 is TGTGCCAGCAGACCTACTAGTTCCTACGAGCAGTACTTC.

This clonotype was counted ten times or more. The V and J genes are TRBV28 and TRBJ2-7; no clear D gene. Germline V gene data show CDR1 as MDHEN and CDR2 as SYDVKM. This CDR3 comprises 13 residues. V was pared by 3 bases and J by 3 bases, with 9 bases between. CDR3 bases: TGTGCCAGCAGTTTCTTTTGGGGCTACGAGCAGTACTTC. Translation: CASSFFWGYEQYF.

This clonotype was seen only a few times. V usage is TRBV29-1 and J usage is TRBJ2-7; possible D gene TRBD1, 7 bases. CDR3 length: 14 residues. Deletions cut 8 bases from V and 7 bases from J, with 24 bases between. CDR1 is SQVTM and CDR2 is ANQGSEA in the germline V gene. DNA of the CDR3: TGCAGCATATCAGGGGGGACAGAGTCGAGGGAGCAGTACTTC. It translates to CSISGGTESREQYF.

The CDR3 reads CASSVRVLAARSSYNEQFF. Written as DNA, the CDR3 is TGTGCCAGCAGCGTCAGGGTCCTAGCGGCCAGGAGCTCCTACAATGAGCAGTTCTTC. The chain is built from TRBV9 and TRBJ2-1, with 7 bases that match TRBD2. Losses at the gene ends were 2 bases for V and 0 bases for J; bases not matched to a gene: 14. CDR1 SGDLS and CDR2 YYNGEE come from the germline V gene. The length of the CDR3 is 19 residues.

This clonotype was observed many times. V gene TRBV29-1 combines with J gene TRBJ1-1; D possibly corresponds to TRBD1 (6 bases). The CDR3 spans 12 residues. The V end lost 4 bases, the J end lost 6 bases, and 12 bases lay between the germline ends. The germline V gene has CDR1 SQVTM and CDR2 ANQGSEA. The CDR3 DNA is TGCAGCGTTGGGGGGCCGGGCCCTGAAGCTTTCTTT. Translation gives CSVGGPGPEAFF.

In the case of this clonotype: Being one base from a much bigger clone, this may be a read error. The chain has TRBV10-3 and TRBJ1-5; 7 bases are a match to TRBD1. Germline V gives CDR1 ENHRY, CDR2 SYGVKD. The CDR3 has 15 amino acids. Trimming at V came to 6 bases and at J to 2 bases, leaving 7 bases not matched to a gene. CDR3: CAISYDREGNQPQHF. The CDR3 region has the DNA TGTGCCATCAGCTACGACAGGGAGGGCAATCAGCCCCAGCATTTT.

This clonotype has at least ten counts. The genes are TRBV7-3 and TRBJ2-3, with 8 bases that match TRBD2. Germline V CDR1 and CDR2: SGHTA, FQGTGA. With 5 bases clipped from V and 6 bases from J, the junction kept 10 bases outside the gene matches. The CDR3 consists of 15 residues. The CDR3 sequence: CASSLNAGGVDTQYF. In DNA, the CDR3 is TGTGCCAGCAGCCTAAACGCGGGAGGTGTGGATACGCAGTATTTT.

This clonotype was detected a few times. Here the CDR3 reads CASSLWHSTDTQYF. In nucleotides, the CDR3 is TGTGCCAGCAGCTTATGGCACAGCACAGATACGCAGTATTTT. The rearrangement joins TRBV7-2 to TRBJ2-3, with D uncertain. V gave up 2 bases and J gave up 0 bases, with 6 bases separating them. The germline CDR1 and CDR2 sequences are SGHTA and FQGNSA. The CDR3 is made up of 14 amino acids.

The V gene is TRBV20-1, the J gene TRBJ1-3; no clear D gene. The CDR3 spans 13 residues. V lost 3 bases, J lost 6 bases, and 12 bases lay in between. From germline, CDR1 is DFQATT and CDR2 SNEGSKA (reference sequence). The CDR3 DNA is TGCAGTGCTAGTGTGGACCCCTCAAACACCATATATTTT. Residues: CSASVDPSNTIYF.

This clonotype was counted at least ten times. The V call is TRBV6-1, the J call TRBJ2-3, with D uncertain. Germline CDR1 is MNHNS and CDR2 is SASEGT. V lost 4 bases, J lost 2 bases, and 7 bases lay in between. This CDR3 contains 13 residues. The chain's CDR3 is CASSVRYTDTQYF. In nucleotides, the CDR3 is TGTGCCAGCAGTGTAAGGTACACAGATACGCAGTATTTT.

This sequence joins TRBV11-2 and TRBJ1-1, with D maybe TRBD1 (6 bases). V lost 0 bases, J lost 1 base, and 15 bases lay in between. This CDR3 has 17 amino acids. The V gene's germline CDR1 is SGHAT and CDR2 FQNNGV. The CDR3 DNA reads TGTGCCAGCAGCTTAGACCCCCGACAGGTACAGAACACTGAAGCTTTCTTT. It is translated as CASSLDPRQVQNTEAFF. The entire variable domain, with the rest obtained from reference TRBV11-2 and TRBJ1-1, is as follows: EAGVAQSPRYKIIEKRQSVAFWCNPISGHATLYWYQQILGQGPKLLIQFQNNGVVDDSQLPKDRFSAERLKGVDSTLKIQPAKLEDSAVYLCASSLDPRQVQNTEAFFGQGTRLTVV.